Below, 16 T cell receptor beta chains from the same sample are listed, as sequenced in a study of cytomegalovirus exposure and HLA in healthy donors. PCR primers comprised 60 Vbeta and 13 Jbeta primers. Sequencing was performed with immunoSEQ multiplex PCR; in TCRdb, only in-frame clones are kept and a portion is missing. The table lists 70,000 to 100,000 clones, over 70% of them singletons, with around a quarter in the top ten. The sample taken for sequencing was PBMCs. The receptors were sampled from a woman between 45 and 60 years old in good health and CMV-seropositive.

In its sample, this clone was seen once. V is TRBV30 and J is TRBJ2-5; 7 nucleotides match TRBD2. Germline CDR1 is GTSNPN and CDR2 is SVGIG (reference sequence). The CDR3 spans 16 residues. After removal of 0 bases from V and 1 base from J, the junction contained 8 bases not matched to a gene. This CDR3 reads CAWSVPGREGQETQYF. The CDR3 region has the DNA TGTGCCTGGAGTGTACCGGGGAGGGAGGGCCAAGAGACCCAGTACTTC. Combining the CDR3 with reference TRBV30 and TRBJ2-5 gives the whole variable domain SQTIHQWPATLVQPVGSPLSLECTVEGTSNPNLYWYRQAAGRGLQLLFYSVGIGQISSEVPQNLSASRPQDRQFILSSKKLLLSDSGFYLCAWSVPGREGQETQYFGPGTRLLVL.

The rearrangement joins TRBV5-1 to TRBJ1-4; 9 bases fit TRBD1. V lost 3 bases, J lost 2 bases, and 5 bases stayed unmatched. Looked up from germline, CDR1 is SGHRS and CDR2 is YFSETQ. The CDR3 is made up of 16 amino acids. In nucleotides, the CDR3 is TGCGCCAGCAGCTCATCCGGGACAGGGACTAATGAAAAACTGTTTTTT. It yields the protein CASSSSGTGTNEKLFF.

The V and J genes are TRBV10-3 and TRBJ1-1; the D gene is possibly TRBD1 (6 bases). The V end lost 6 bases, the J end lost 5 bases, and 19 bases lay between the germline ends. Germline values: CDR1 ENHRY, CDR2 SYGVKD. The CDR3 loop spans 15 amino acids. The CDR3 nucleotides are TGTGCCATCAGCCGGGGGGGCAGCAGGAAAACTGAAGCTTTCTTT. This translates into CAISRGGSRKTEAFF.

The chain carries TRBV4-2 and TRBJ2-2; possibly TRBD2 for D (7 bases). CDR1 and CDR2 (germline): LGHNA, YNFKEQ. The CDR3 consists of 17 residues. With 0 bases removed from V and 2 bases from J, the gap between germline ends came to 13 bases. CDR3 loop: CASSQETRGPNTGELFF. The CDR3 DNA is TGTGCCAGCAGCCAAGAGACGCGGGGGCCTAACACCGGGGAGCTGTTTTTT.

This rearrangement joins TRBV4-1 to TRBJ1-5; 7 bases align to TRBD1. The CDR3 runs to 17 residues. The germline CDR1 and CDR2 sequences are MGHRA and YSYEKL. V dropped 1 base and J dropped 3; count of bases not matched to a gene: 9. CDR3 sequence: CASSQVHGTAFNQPQHF. As DNA, the CDR3 is TGCGCCAGCAGCCAAGTCCACGGGACAGCCTTCAATCAGCCCCAGCATTTT.

In this sample, this clone turned up once. Relative to the germline gene, one junction end is altered; a read error may explain this. J is TRBJ2-3 and V is TRBV7-9, with TRBD2 matching over 12 bases. The CDR3 runs 16 residues. In germline, CDR1 is SEHNR, CDR2 FQNEAQ (reference sequence). DNA for the CDR3: TGTTCCAGCAGCCCCCGACTAGCGGGGGACGCGGATACGCAGTATTTT. Encoded protein: CSSSPRLAGDADTQYF.

This chain joins TRBV5-1 and TRBJ1-3, with 7 bases identical to TRBD1. This CDR3 is 15 amino acids long. The trim removed 4 bases at V and 3 bases at J, leaving 7 bases unmatched. The germline V gene has CDR1 SGHRS and CDR2 YFSETQ. Here the CDR3 reads CASSPGQIVGNTIYF. As DNA, the CDR3 is TGCGCCAGCAGCCCGGGACAGATCGTTGGAAACACCATATATTTT.

The V and J genes are TRBV19 and TRBJ2-7; tentatively, D is TRBD2 (6 bases). The CDR3 has 14 residues. Germline V CDR1 and CDR2: LNHDA, SQIVND (reference sequence). Trimming took off 3 bases at V and 5 bases at J, with 14 bases between the two ends. CDR3 nucleotides: TGTGCCAGTAGTATCTCCCGGGAGCTCCACGAGCAGTACTTC. Protein product: CASSISRELHEQYF. Looking up the rest from reference TRBV19 and TRBJ2-7 gives the full variable domain: DGGITQSPKYLFRKEGQNVTLSCEQNLNHDAMYWYRQDPGQGLRLIYYSQIVNDFQKGDIAEGYSVSREKKESFPLTVTSAQKNPTAFYLCASSISRELHEQYFGPGTRLTVT.

V gene TRBV7-9 combines with J gene TRBJ2-1; 7 nucleotides align to TRBD1. With 1 base clipped from V and 7 bases from J, the junction kept 10 bases outside the gene matches. Germline CDR1 SEHNR, CDR2 FQNEAQ (reference sequence). CDR3 length: 16 residues. The CDR3 bases are TGTGCCAGCAGCTTAGGGTGGGGCGACAGGGTAAATGAGCAGTTCTTC. This codes for CASSLGWGDRVNEQFF.

This chain uses TRBV11-3 with TRBJ2-5; the match to TRBD1 covers 10 bases. Per the germline V gene, CDR1 is SGHNT and CDR2 is YENEEA. The CDR3 spans 16 residues. With V trimmed by 3 bases and J by 4 bases, 8 bases remained unmatched. CDR3 sequence: CASSLRDRGKGETQYF. For the CDR3, the DNA is TGTGCCAGCAGCTTGAGGGACAGGGGAAAGGGAGAGACCCAGTACTTC. The full variable domain, its missing parts supplied by reference TRBV11-3 and TRBJ2-5, is EAGVVQSPRYKIIEKKQPVAFWCNPISGHNTLYWYLQNLGQGPELLIRYENEEAVDDSQLPKDRFSAERLKGVDSTLKIQPAELGDSAVYLCASSLRDRGKGETQYFGPGTRLLVL.

The DNA for the CDR3 is TGTGCCAGCAGTTTCCGAGAGTCTGGAAACACCATATATTTT. Translating it yields CASSFRESGNTIYF. The rearrangement joins TRBV6-5 to TRBJ1-3, with D unresolved. Per the germline V gene, CDR1 is MNHEY and CDR2 is SVGAGI. The CDR3 runs 14 residues. Trimming removed 4 bases from V and 1 base from J, with 8 bases in between.

The gene calls are TRBV5-1 and TRBJ1-2; D gene unclear. Trimming pared 4 bases from V and 5 bases from J, leaving 12 bases between. The CDR3 has 13 amino acids. Germline values: CDR1 SGHRS, CDR2 YFSETQ. CDR3 sequence reads: CASSDSGEYGYTF. The CDR3 DNA sequence: TGCGCCAGCAGCGACTCCGGAGAGTATGGCTACACCTTC.

The CDR3 reads CSVCTSGANEQFF. As DNA, the CDR3 is TGCAGCGTTTGTACTAGCGGCGCAAATGAGCAGTTCTTC. V and J are TRBV29-1 and TRBJ2-1; 8 bases map to TRBD2. Germline CDR1 is SQVTM and CDR2 is ANQGSEA. There are 13 residues in the CDR3. V trimming: 5 bases; J trimming: 7 bases; junction bases outside the gene matches: 7.

The table lists this clone with a count of one. The chain carries TRBV11-2 and TRBJ2-1, with 8 positions matching TRBD2. V lost 0 bases to trimming and J lost 2 bases; unmatched junction nucleotides: 12. Germline values: CDR1 SGHAT, CDR2 FQNNGV. The CDR3 length is 19 residues. CDR3 in DNA: TGTGCCAGCAGCTTAGAAGGGGGTGTCGCGGGAGGCGCCTACAATGAGCAGTTCTTC. Its protein product is CASSLEGGVAGGAYNEQFF.

The CDR3: CASKTGEYGNTIYF. CDR3 bases: TGTGCCAGCAAGACAGGGGAGTATGGAAACACCATATATTTT. This chain joins TRBV6-5 and TRBJ1-3, with 8 positions matching TRBD1. CDR1 is MNHEY, CDR2 SVGAGI, per germline. With 7 bases clipped from V and 3 bases from J, the junction kept 5 bases outside the gene matches. The CDR3 has 14 amino acids.

The rearrangement links TRBV19 to TRBJ2-7; 10 nucleotides agree with TRBD1. Per germline, CDR1 LNHDA and CDR2 SQIVND (reference sequence). Unmatched junction bases numbered 12, after V lost 5 bases and J lost 5 bases. The CDR3 covers 16 residues. This CDR3 is CASSYHPGQGSHEQYF. Here the CDR3 DNA reads TGTGCCAGTAGTTATCATCCGGGACAGGGGTCCCACGAGCAGTACTTC.